This T cell receptor beta chain appears in the sequencing data of a study of low-dose radiotherapy and immunotherapy resistance in tumors. At the level of the study: Intravenous nivolumab 240 mg every two weeks plus ipilimumab 1 mg/kg every six weeks was given to patients. A dose of 300 mg of oral aspirin was taken by patients daily for four cycles from cycle 1 day 1.

TRAV- and TRBV-specific primers, spanning alpha and beta chains, primed first-strand cDNA. With a V-primer adapter and a constant-region primer, TCRs were amplified for about 20 PCR cycles. TCRdb reprocessed the reads with MiXCR, giving one entry per CDR3 protein. The sample holds some 60,000 distinct CDR3 sequences, around a quarter seen once. Time point: before trial treatment. The donors' treatment consisted of nivolumab, ipilimumab, aspirin, low-dose cyclophosphamide and low-dose radiotherapy. As a condition of eligibility, patients had advanced solid tumors lacking tumor-infiltrating lymphocytes. CDR3 size: 13 residues. Trimming cost V 0 bases and J 10 bases; bases outside gene matches: 3. Germline V gene sequence: CDR1 MNHEY, CDR2 SVGEGT. In this sample, this clonotype turned up a few times.

The specimen comprised PBMCs, sampled before treatment. The V and J genes are TRBV6-2 or TRBV6-3 and TRBJ2-1, with 7 positions matching TRBD2. The TCR originated in a male donor with rectosigmoid adenocarcinoma. The CDR3 reads CASSYSTGGEQFF. CDR3 in DNA: TGTGCCAGCAGTTACTCGACGGGAGGCGAGCAGTTCTTC.